The text below deals with one T cell receptor beta chain. The data derive from a study of blood T cell repertoires in COVID-19. Study-wide background: T cells, B-cell-depleted T cells, or PBMCs provided the cDNA or gDNA that served as material.

Libraries were prepared by immunoSEQ multiplex PCR; TCRdb keeps only in-frame clonotypes and omits some of them. The repertoire consists of 300,000 to 350,000 clones, with roughly 87% occurring once and the leading ten covering roughly 2.1%. The CDR3 length is 15 residues. Germline V gene data show CDR1 as MNHNY and CDR2 as SVGAGI (reference sequence). The junction had 4 bases not matched to a gene; V was cut back by 5 bases and J by 0 bases. This clonotype was obtained from a man aged 18 to 30 with active or convalescent COVID-19. The sample taken for sequencing was peripheral blood. The genes are TRBV6-6 and TRBJ1-1, with 9 bases identical to TRBD1. CDR3 bases: TGTGCCAGCAGTCAGGGACAGGGAATGAACACTGAAGCTTTCTTT. It codes for CASSQGQGMNTEAFF.